Presented here are 27 T cell receptor beta chains from one specimen sequenced in a study of T-cell reconstitution after alpha-beta-depleted transplantation in children. During its preparation, the TCRbeta library received unique molecular identifiers. TCRdb analysed the PCR reads with MiXCR anew, one entry per CDR3 protein. The table lists fewer than 1 million distinct CDR3 sequences, 16% of them singletons. The input for sequencing was PBMCs, mostly from graft donor cells, taken 360 days after TCRalphabeta/CD19-depleted stem cell transplant. Every receptor here comes from a male patient under 18 who had a stem cell transplant for acute lymphoblastic leukemia, so the T cells may come from the graft donor.

The chain combines TRBV30 with TRBJ2-3, with D hard to call. Germline V lookup: CDR1 GTSNPN, CDR2 SVGIG (reference sequence). The CDR3 runs 12 residues. The V gene lost 3 bases and the J gene lost 4 bases, with 8 bases spanning the gap. The CDR3 nucleotides are TGTGCCTGGAGCCCTCAGGCAGATACGCAGTATTTT. Its translation: CAWSPQADTQYF.

The table lists this clonotype with many counts. The rearrangement links TRBV12-3 or TRBV12-4 to TRBJ2-7; 9 bases map to TRBD2. The CDR3 sequence is 14 residues long. Losses at the gene ends were 1 base for V and 2 bases for J; bases not matched to a gene: 0. The CDR3 spells CASSLGTSAYEQYF. The CDR3 DNA is TGTGCCAGCAGTTTAGGGACTAGCGCCTACGAGCAGTACTTC.

This clonotype was observed a handful of times. The rearrangement uses TRBV7-9 and TRBJ1-1; 8 nucleotides match TRBD1. J was trimmed by 0 bases and V by 5 bases; bases with no gene match: 20. Germline V CDR1 and CDR2: SEHNR, FQNEAQ (reference sequence). The CDR3 consists of 20 residues. In nucleotides, the CDR3 is TGTGCCAGCAGCCCAATTGGGTTGACAGGGGCCAAGAAAATGAACACTGAAGCTTTCTTT. Translation gives CASSPIGLTGAKKMNTEAFF. The full variable domain, completed using reference TRBV7-9 and TRBJ1-1, is DTGVSQNPRHKITKRGQNVTFRCDPISEHNRLYWYRQTLGQGPEFLTYFQNEAQLEKSRLLSDRFSAERPKGSFSTLEIQRTEQGDSAMYLCASSPIGLTGAKKMNTEAFFGQGTRLTVV.

This chain joins TRBV7-9 and TRBJ1-2, with TRBD1 as a possible D gene (6 bases). Germline-derived CDR1 and CDR2 are SEHNR and FQNEAQ (reference sequence). This CDR3 is built from 14 residues. Deletions cut 6 bases from V and 3 bases from J, with 14 bases between. DNA for the CDR3: TGTGCCAGCAGTTCTCGGCAGGGGCACTATGGCTACACCTTC. Protein sequence: CASSSRQGHYGYTF.

V and J are TRBV10-3 and TRBJ2-7; 12 bases match TRBD2. The CDR3 has 15 amino acids. V shed 4 bases and J 4 bases; nucleotides not matched to a gene: 5. Germline V gene lookup returns CDR1 ENHRY and CDR2 SYGVKD. CDR3 sequence: CAISGLAGAPYEQYF. The CDR3 DNA reads as TGTGCCATCAGTGGACTAGCGGGAGCCCCTTACGAGCAGTACTTC.

The V call is TRBV11-2, the J call TRBJ2-7; TRBD2 matches at 11 bases. Per the germline V gene, CDR1 is SGHAT and CDR2 is FQNNGV. V lost 4 bases to trimming and J lost 4 bases; unmatched junction nucleotides: 15. The CDR3 is 18 residues long. CDR3 nucleotide sequence: TGTGCCAGCAGCTGGAGGGTAGGGACTAGCGGTAAAAGTTACGAGCAGTACTTC. Protein product: CASSWRVGTSGKSYEQYF.

The genes are TRBV20-1 and TRBJ1-5; 7 nucleotides line up with TRBD1. V shed 6 bases and J 0 bases; nucleotides not matched to a gene: 5. CDR1 DFQATT and CDR2 SNEGSKA come from the germline V gene (reference sequence). The CDR3 runs to 14 residues. CDR3 bases: TGCAGTGCCTCGACAGGGTATAGCAATCAGCCCCAGCATTTT. Amino acids: CSASTGYSNQPQHF.

This clonotype was recorded at least ten times. This chain joins TRBV9 and TRBJ2-7; D possibly matches TRBD1 or TRBD2 (5 bases each). CDR1 and CDR2 from the germline V gene are SGDLS and YYNGEE. Trimming pared 0 bases from V and 6 bases from J, leaving 16 bases between. The CDR3 has 15 amino acids. The CDR3 protein is CASSVERDGFSEQYF. CDR3 in DNA: TGTGCCAGCAGCGTAGAACGGGACGGATTTTCCGAGCAGTACTTC.

The chain joins TRBV6-1 to TRBJ1-4; 9 nucleotides agree with TRBD1. The V gene's germline CDR1 is MNHNS and CDR2 SASEGT. There are 14 residues in the CDR3. V was pared by 5 bases and J by 7 bases, with 5 bases of the junction left unmatched. CDR3: CASSTGGLFEKLFF. CDR3 DNA: TGTGCCAGCAGTACAGGGGGCTTGTTTGAAAAACTGTTTTTT.

The chain is built from TRBV20-1 and TRBJ1-5, with 7 bases that match TRBD1. The ends lost 6 bases at V and 4 bases at J; junction bases unmatched: 9. Germline-derived CDR1 and CDR2 are DFQATT and SNEGSKA (reference sequence). This CDR3 spans 14 amino acids. Here the CDR3 DNA reads TGCAGTGCACGGAACCTACAGGGGAATCAGCCCCAGCATTTT. It codes for CSARNLQGNQPQHF.

The V and J genes are TRBV7-6 and TRBJ2-7, with D perhaps being TRBD1 or TRBD2 (6 bases each). Germline-derived CDR1 and CDR2 are SGHVS and FNYEAQ. Trimming took off 3 bases at V and 5 bases at J, with 17 bases between the two ends. The CDR3 has 15 amino acids. CDR3 protein: CASSFALGGKDEQYF. CDR3 nucleotide sequence: TGTGCCAGCAGCTTCGCTTTGGGGGGCAAGGACGAGCAGTACTTC.

This clonotype was seen a handful of times. V and J are TRBV5-5 and TRBJ2-5, with 8 bases lining up with TRBD2. This CDR3 region has 17 residues. Germline V gene lookup returns CDR1 SGHKS and CDR2 YYEKEE (reference sequence). Losses at the gene ends were 2 bases for V and 5 bases for J; bases not matched to a gene: 14. The CDR3 spells CASSFDIAGTRKETQYF. DNA for the CDR3: TGTGCCAGCAGCTTCGATATAGCGGGAACCCGCAAGGAGACCCAGTACTTC.

This clonotype was seen a handful of times. The chain combines TRBV29-1 with TRBJ2-1, with D maybe TRBD2 (6 bases). V lost 6 bases and J lost 7, with 22 bases in between. The CDR3 sequence is 15 residues long. Germline CDR1 reads SQVTM; CDR2 reads ANQGSEA. CDR3 in amino acids: CSVSLVERAGNEQFF. In nucleotides, the CDR3 is TGCAGCGTCTCCCTCGTGGAGCGGGCTGGGAATGAGCAGTTCTTC.

This clonotype was found a few times. The chain uses TRBV4-2 and TRBJ1-2; 8 bases agree with TRBD1. The ends lost 4 bases at V and 4 bases at J; junction bases unmatched: 5. The germline V gene has CDR1 LGHNA and CDR2 YNFKEQ. The CDR3 consists of 14 residues. CDR3 sequence: CASSLITGGYGYTF. The DNA of the CDR3 is TGTGCCAGCAGCCTCATTACAGGGGGCTATGGCTACACCTTC.

This clonotype was counted only a few times. The J gene is TRBJ2-3, the V gene TRBV6-5; possibly TRBD2 for D (5 bases). Germline V gene sequence: CDR1 MNHEY, CDR2 SVGAGI. Trimming removed 6 bases at V and 1 base at J, with 11 bases between. The CDR3 is 14 residues long. CDR3 loop: CASRVPAGTDTQYF. The CDR3 DNA reads as TGTGCCAGCAGGGTCCCAGCGGGCACAGATACGCAGTATTTT.

In its sample, this clonotype was seen many times. The rearrangement joins TRBV7-2 to TRBJ2-1; TRBD2 matches at 11 bases. J gave up 13 bases and V 7 bases, and 15 bases lay outside the gene matches. CDR1 and CDR2 from the germline V gene are SGHTA and FQGNSA. The CDR3 runs 15 residues. CDR3 protein: CASTPVWLAGGRQFF. The CDR3 region has the DNA TGTGCCAGCACCCCCGTTTGGCTAGCGGGAGGCCGACAGTTCTTC.

The V call is TRBV19, the J call TRBJ2-5; 9 bases are a match to TRBD1. The V gene end was trimmed by 3 bases and the J gene end by 2 bases; junction bases not matched to a gene: 4. The V gene's germline CDR1 is LNHDA and CDR2 SQIVND (reference sequence). This CDR3 has 15 residues. The CDR3 protein is CASSMGQGRQETQYF. In nucleotides, the CDR3 is TGTGCCAGTAGTATGGGACAGGGTCGTCAAGAGACCCAGTACTTC.

The chain is built from TRBV7-2 and TRBJ1-5; the D is unclear. This CDR3 spans 15 amino acids. Germline V CDR1 and CDR2: SGHTA, FQGNSA. Between the trimmed V and J ends, which lost 2 bases and 0 bases, there was a span of 8 bases. The DNA for the CDR3 is TGTGCCAGCAGCTTAACCCCCAATAGCAATCAGCCCCAGCATTTT. Residues: CASSLTPNSNQPQHF. Full variable domain (missing parts from reference TRBV7-2 and TRBJ1-5): GAGVSQSPSNKVTEKGKDVELRCDPISGHTALYWYRQSLGQGLEFLIYFQGNSAPDKSGLPSDRFSAERTGGSVSTLTIQRTQQEDSAVYLCASSLTPNSNQPQHFGDGTRLSIL.

The rearrangement joins TRBV5-1 to TRBJ1-1; possibly TRBD1 for D (5 bases). This CDR3 contains 14 residues. Per germline, CDR1 SGHRS and CDR2 YFSETQ. The V and J ends lost 6 bases and 3 bases respectively, with 15 bases between them. The chain's CDR3 is CASNPRGDDTEAFF. CDR3 bases: TGCGCCAGCAACCCCCGGGGGGATGACACTGAAGCTTTCTTT.

This clonotype was seen only a few times. V is TRBV9 and J is TRBJ1-1, with D possibly matching TRBD1 (6 bases). Germline CDR1 reads SGDLS; CDR2 reads YYNGEE. There are 14 residues in the CDR3. V was trimmed by 4 bases and J by 4 bases, leaving 14 bases between them. CDR3 region: CASSSKGDSTEAFF. DNA of the CDR3: TGTGCCAGCAGCTCAAAGGGGGATAGCACTGAAGCTTTCTTT.

In its sample, this clonotype was seen many times. The chain has TRBV7-9 and TRBJ1-5, with D possibly TRBD1 on 5 matching bases. V dropped 5 bases and J dropped 0 bases, with 17 bases sitting between them. Germline V gene sequence: CDR1 SEHNR, CDR2 FQNEAQ (reference sequence). The CDR3 loop spans 17 amino acids. Here the CDR3 reads CASSTGHEASSNQPQHF. CDR3 coding DNA: TGTGCCAGCAGCACTGGACACGAAGCGTCTAGCAATCAGCCCCAGCATTTT. Variable domain in full (rest from reference TRBV7-9 and TRBJ1-5): DTGVSQNPRHKITKRGQNVTFRCDPISEHNRLYWYRQTLGQGPEFLTYFQNEAQLEKSRLLSDRFSAERPKGSFSTLEIQRTEQGDSAMYLCASSTGHEASSNQPQHFGDGTRLSIL.

This clonotype was counted ten times or more. This chain connects TRBV6-2 or TRBV6-3 to TRBJ1-5, with a tentative D call TRBD1 (6 bases). Germline values: CDR1 MNHEY, CDR2 SVGEGT. The V gene lost 8 bases and the J gene lost 11 bases, with 19 bases spanning the gap. The CDR3 has 13 residues. The CDR3 here is CASGGGPGLSQHF. DNA for the CDR3: TGTGCCAGCGGTGGGGGGCCGGGTTTATCCCAGCATTTT.

This clonotype was counted at least ten times. The gene calls are TRBV5-1 and TRBJ2-3; TRBD2 matches 12 bases. CDR3 size: 16 residues. With 5 bases clipped from V and 3 bases from J, the junction kept 7 bases outside the gene matches. The germline CDR1 and CDR2 sequences are SGHRS and YFSETQ. CDR3 amino acids: CASRQTSGSATDTQYF. DNA of the CDR3: TGCGCCAGCAGACAGACTAGCGGGAGTGCTACAGATACGCAGTATTTT.

V usage is TRBV12-3 or TRBV12-4 and J usage is TRBJ2-6; D call uncertain. Trimming removed 3 bases from V and 0 bases from J, with 12 bases in between. The CDR3 extends over 17 amino acids. In DNA, the CDR3 is TGTGCCAGCAGTTTGAGTCGGCCGAGCTCTGGGGCCAACGTCCTGACTTTC. It is translated as CASSLSRPSSGANVLTF.

This clonotype was counted ten times or more. The chain carries TRBV20-1 and TRBJ2-7; no clear D gene. The V gene's germline CDR1 is DFQATT and CDR2 SNEGSKA (reference sequence). The CDR3 length is 14 residues. Trimming pared 0 bases from V and 5 bases from J, leaving 14 bases between. The CDR3 nucleotides are TGCAGTGCTAGAGAGCTAGATGGCCCAAACGAGCAGTACTTC. This encodes CSARELDGPNEQYF.

In nucleotides, the CDR3 is TGTGCCAGCAGTGCCCAAAGGGACAGGGCCAACTCCTACGAGCAGTACTTC. It yields the protein CASSAQRDRANSYEQYF. V is TRBV25-1 and J is TRBJ2-7; TRBD1 agrees at 9 bases. The trim removed 4 bases at V and 0 bases at J, leaving 10 bases unmatched. CDR1 MGHDK and CDR2 SYGVNS come from the germline V gene. The CDR3 totals 17 residues.

The table lists this clonotype with a few counts. The chain employs TRBV7-3 and TRBJ2-5; possible D gene TRBD2, 6 bases. Germline lookup yields CDR1 SGHTA and CDR2 FQGTGA. Trimming took off 6 bases at V and 3 bases at J, with 14 bases between the two ends. This CDR3 region has 14 residues. The DNA of the CDR3 is TGTGCCAGCAGTGCAACGGGCGGGAAAGAGACCCAGTACTTC. Translating gives CASSATGGKETQYF.